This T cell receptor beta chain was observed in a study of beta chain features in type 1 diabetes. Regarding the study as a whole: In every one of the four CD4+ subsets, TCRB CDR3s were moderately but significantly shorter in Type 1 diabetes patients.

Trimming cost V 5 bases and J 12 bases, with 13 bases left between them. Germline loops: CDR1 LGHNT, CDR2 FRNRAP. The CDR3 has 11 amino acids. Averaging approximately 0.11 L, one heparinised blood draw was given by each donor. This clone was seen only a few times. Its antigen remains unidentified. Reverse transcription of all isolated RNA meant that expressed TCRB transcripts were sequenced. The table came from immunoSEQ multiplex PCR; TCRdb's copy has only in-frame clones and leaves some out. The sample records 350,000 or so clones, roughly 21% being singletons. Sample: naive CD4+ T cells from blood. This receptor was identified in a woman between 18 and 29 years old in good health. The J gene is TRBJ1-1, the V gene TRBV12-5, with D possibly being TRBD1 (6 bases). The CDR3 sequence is CASGLHRAPFF. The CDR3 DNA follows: TGTGCTAGTGGTCTCCACAGGGCTCCTTTCTTT.